The subject of this entry is one TCR beta chain. The data stem from a study of early T cells in non-severe SARS-CoV-2 infection. Each CDR3 protein gets one entry after TCRdb re-called the 5' RACE reads with MiXCR. Among 80,000 to 100,000 distinct CDR3 sequences listed, around 13% were seen once. Sequenced sample: whole blood. The source of this sequence is an adult who was a healthcare worker with PCR-confirmed SARS-CoV-2 infection or an uninfected control (not recorded which).

The CDR3 is CASSTGLADYEQYF. CDR3 coding DNA: TGTGCCAGCAGCACGGGACTAGCGGACTACGAGCAGTACTTC. The gene calls are TRBV12-3 or TRBV12-4 and TRBJ2-7, with 11 bases that match TRBD2. The CDR3 has 14 residues. The junction had 4 bases not matched to a gene; V was cut back by 6 bases and J by 3 bases.